This T cell receptor beta chain emerged from a study of cytomegalovirus exposure and HLA in healthy donors. Study-wide results and limits: Analysis was carried out at a later point, and it linked a missense DCLRE1C variant to TCR beta V- and J-gene trimming. Several V segments, TRBV6-2 and TRBV6-3 among them, could not be told apart and were dropped.

The primer mix had 60 Vbeta and 13 Jbeta primers. Here immunoSEQ multiplex PCR was the method, and the copy in TCRdb shows in-frame clones only, minus some. The sample comprises roughly 170,000 clones, around 84% of which are singletons, and around 1.2% rests with the top ten. Of note for this clone: As yet, its antigen is unknown.

The germline V and J ends were trimmed by 4 bases and 3 bases, with 16 bases remaining between them. The CDR3 loop spans 16 amino acids. CDR1 SGHNT and CDR2 YENEEA come from the germline V gene. Donors had nominal health at sampling but likely had unrecorded immune exposures. This TCR came from a girl between 2 and 10 years old in good health and CMV-seropositive. This chain uses TRBV11-3 with TRBJ1-3; the D gene is possibly TRBD1 (5 bases). Material: PBMCs. The CDR3 DNA follows: TGTGCCAGCAGCTCCGGGGGTTTTGCAAGTGGAAACACCATATATTTT. Amino acid sequence: CASSSGGFASGNTIYF. The variable domain in full, with the rest retrieved from reference TRBV11-3 and TRBJ1-3, is EAGVVQSPRYKIIEKKQPVAFWCNPISGHNTLYWYLQNLGQGPELLIRYENEEAVDDSQLPKDRFSAERLKGVDSTLKIQPAELGDSAVYLCASSSGGFASGNTIYFGEGSWLTVV.